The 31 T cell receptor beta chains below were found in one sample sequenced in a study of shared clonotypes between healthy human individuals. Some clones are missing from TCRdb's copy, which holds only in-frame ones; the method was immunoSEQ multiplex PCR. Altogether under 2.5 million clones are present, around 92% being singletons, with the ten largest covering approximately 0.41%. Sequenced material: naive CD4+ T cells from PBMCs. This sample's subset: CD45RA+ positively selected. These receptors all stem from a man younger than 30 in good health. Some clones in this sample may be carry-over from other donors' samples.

CDR3 loop: CATSRGTGQGDQPQHF. The CDR3 DNA follows: TGTGCCACCAGCAGGGGGACAGGACAGGGGGATCAGCCCCAGCATTTT. The chain carries TRBV15 and TRBJ1-5; 10 bases map to TRBD1. Unmatched junction bases numbered 7, after V lost 3 bases and J lost 5 bases. From germline, CDR1 is LNHNV and CDR2 YYDKDF (reference sequence). The CDR3 sequence is 16 residues long.

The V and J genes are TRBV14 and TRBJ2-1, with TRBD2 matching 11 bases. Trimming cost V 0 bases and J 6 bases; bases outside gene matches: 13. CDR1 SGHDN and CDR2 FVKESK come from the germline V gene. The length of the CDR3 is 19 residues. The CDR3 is CASSQDVPLLAGATNEQFF. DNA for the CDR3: TGTGCCAGCAGCCAAGATGTCCCCCTACTAGCGGGAGCTACCAATGAGCAGTTCTTC.

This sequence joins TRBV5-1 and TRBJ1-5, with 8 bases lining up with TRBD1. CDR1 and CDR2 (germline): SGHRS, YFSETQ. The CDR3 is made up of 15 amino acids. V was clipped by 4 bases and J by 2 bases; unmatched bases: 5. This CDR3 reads CASSPQGARNQPQHF. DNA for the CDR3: TGCGCCAGCAGCCCCCAGGGGGCGCGCAATCAGCCCCAGCATTTT.

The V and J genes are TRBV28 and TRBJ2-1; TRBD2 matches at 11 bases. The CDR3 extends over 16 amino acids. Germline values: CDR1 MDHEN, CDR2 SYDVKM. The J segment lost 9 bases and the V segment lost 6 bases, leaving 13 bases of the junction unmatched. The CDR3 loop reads CASRQTTSGRDGEQFF. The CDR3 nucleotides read TGTGCCAGCAGACAAACAACTAGCGGGAGAGACGGTGAGCAGTTCTTC. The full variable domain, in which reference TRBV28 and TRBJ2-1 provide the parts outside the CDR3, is DVKVTQSSRYLVKRTGEKVFLECVQDMDHENMFWYRQDPGLGLRLIYFSYDVKMKEKGDIPEGYSVSREKKERFSLILESASTNQTSMYLCASRQTTSGRDGEQFFGPGTRLTVL.

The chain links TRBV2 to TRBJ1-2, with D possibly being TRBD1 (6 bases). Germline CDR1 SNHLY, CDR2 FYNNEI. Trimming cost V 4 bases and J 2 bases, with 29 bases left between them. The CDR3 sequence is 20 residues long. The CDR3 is CASSGINSRDTGQENYGYTF. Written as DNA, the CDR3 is TGTGCCAGCAGTGGGATAAACTCCCGGGACACCGGGCAGGAAAACTATGGCTACACCTTC.

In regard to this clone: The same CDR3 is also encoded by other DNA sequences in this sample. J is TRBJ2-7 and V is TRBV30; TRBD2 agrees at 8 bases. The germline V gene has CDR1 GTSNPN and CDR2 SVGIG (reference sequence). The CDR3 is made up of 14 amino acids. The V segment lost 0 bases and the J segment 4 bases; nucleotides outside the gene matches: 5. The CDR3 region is CAWSVASGSYEQYF. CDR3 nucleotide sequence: TGTGCCTGGAGTGTTGCCAGCGGGAGTTACGAGCAGTACTTC.

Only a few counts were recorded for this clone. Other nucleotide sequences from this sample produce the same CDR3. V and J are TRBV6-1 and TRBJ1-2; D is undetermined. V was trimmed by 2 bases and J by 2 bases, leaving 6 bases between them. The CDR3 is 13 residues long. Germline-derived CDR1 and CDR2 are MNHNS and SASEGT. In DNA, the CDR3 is TGTGCCAGCAGTGAATACGGGAACTATGGCTACACCTTC. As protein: CASSEYGNYGYTF.

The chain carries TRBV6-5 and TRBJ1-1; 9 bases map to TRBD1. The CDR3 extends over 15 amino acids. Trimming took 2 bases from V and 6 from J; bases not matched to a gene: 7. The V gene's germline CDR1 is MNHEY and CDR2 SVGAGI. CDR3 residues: CASSYRTGGLAEAFF. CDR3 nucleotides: TGTGCCAGCAGTTACCGAACAGGGGGCCTCGCTGAAGCTTTCTTT.

For the CDR3, the DNA is TGTGCCAGCAGCCTTACCGGGACAGGGGGCGGGTACGAGCAGTACTTC. It translates to CASSLTGTGGGYEQYF. V and J are TRBV7-8 and TRBJ2-7; 12 bases fit TRBD1. This CDR3 is built from 16 residues. Germline V gene lookup returns CDR1 SGHVS and CDR2 FQNEAQ. The V segment lost 5 bases and the J segment 4 bases; nucleotides outside the gene matches: 9.

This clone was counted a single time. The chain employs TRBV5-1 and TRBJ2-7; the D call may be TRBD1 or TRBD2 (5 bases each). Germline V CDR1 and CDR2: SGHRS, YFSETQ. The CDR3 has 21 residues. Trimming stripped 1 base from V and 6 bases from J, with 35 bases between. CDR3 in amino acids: CASSLSGFPRRGETENCEQYF. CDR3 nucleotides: TGCGCCAGCAGCTTGAGCGGCTTTCCGCGGAGAGGGGAAACGGAGAATTGCGAGCAGTACTTC.

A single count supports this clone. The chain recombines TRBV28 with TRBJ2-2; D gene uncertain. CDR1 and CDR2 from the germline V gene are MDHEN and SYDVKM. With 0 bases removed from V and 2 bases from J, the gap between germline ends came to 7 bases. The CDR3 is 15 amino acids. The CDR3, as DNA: TGTGCCAGCAGTTTATGGGGCCCCAACACCGGGGAGCTGTTTTTT. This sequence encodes CASSLWGPNTGELFF.

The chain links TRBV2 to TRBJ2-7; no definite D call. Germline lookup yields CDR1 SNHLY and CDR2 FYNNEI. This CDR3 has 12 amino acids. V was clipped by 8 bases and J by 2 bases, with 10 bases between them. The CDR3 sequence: CASVPAPYEQYF. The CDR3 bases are TGTGCCAGCGTCCCAGCGCCCTACGAGCAGTACTTC.

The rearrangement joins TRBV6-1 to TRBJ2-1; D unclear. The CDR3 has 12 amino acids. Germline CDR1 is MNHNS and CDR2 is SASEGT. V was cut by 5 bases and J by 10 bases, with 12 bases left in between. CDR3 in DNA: TGTGCCAGCAGTCGGGCCAGAGCAGAGCAGTTCTTC. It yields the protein CASSRARAEQFF.

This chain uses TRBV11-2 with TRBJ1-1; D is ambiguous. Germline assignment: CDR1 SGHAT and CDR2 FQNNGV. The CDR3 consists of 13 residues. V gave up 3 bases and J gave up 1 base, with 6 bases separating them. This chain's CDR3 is CASSFRQNTEAFF. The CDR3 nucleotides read TGTGCCAGCAGCTTTAGACAGAACACTGAAGCTTTCTTT.

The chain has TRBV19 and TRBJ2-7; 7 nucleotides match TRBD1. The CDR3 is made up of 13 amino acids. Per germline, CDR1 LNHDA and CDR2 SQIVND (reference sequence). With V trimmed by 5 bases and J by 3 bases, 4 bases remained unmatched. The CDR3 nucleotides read TGTGCCAGTAGTCAACAGGGGAACTACGAGCAGTACTTC. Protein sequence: CASSQQGNYEQYF.

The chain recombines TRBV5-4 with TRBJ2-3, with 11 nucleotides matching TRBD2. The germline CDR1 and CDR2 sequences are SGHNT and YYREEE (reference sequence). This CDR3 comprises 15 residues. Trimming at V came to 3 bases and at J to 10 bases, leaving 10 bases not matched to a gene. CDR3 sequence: CASSWRGLAAVAQYF. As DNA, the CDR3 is TGTGCCAGCAGCTGGAGGGGACTAGCGGCAGTAGCGCAGTATTTT. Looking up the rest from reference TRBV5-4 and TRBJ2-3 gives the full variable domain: ETGVTQSPTHLIKTRGQQVTLRCSSQSGHNTVSWYQQALGQGPQFIFQYYREEENGRGNFPPRFSGLQFPNYSSELNVNALELDDSALYLCASSWRGLAAVAQYFGPGTRLTVL.

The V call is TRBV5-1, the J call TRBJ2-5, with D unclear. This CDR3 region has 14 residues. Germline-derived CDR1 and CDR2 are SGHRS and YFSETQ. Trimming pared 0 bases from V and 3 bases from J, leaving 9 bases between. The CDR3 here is CASSLASLEETQYF. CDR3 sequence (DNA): TGCGCCAGCAGCTTGGCCAGCCTCGAAGAGACCCAGTACTTC.

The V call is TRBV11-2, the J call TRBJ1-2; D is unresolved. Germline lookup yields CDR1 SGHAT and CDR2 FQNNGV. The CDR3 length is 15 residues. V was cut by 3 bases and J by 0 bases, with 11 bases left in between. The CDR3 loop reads CASSFSSLSNYGYTF. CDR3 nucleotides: TGTGCCAGCAGCTTCTCCTCGCTATCTAACTATGGCTACACCTTC.

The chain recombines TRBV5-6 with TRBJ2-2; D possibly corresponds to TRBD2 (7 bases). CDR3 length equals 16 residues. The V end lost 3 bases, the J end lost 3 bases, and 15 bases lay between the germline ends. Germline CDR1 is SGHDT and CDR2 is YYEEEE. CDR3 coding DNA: TGTGCCAGCAGCTCTCCGGCGGGGGCGTACACCGGGGAGCTGTTTTTT. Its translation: CASSSPAGAYTGELFF.

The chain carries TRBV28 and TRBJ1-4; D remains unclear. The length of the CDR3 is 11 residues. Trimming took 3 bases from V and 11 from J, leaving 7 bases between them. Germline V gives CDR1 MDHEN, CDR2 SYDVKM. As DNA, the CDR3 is TGTGCCAGCAGTTTGGTAGACAAACTGTTTTTT. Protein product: CASSLVDKLFF. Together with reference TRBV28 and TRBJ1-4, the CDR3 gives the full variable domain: DVKVTQSSRYLVKRTGEKVFLECVQDMDHENMFWYRQDPGLGLRLIYFSYDVKMKEKGDIPEGYSVSREKKERFSLILESASTNQTSMYLCASSLVDKLFFGSGTQLSVL.

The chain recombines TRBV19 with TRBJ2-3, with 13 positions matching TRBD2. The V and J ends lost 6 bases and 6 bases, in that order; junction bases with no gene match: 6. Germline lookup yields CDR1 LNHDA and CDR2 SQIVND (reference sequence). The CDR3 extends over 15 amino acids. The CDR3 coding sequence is TGTGCCAGTAGCCTACTAGCGGGAGGGCCGGATACGCAGTATTTT. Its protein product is CASSLLAGGPDTQYF.

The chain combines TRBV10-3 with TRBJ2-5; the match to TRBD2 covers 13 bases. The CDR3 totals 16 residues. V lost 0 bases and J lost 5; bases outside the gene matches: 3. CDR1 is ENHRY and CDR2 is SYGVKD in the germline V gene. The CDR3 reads CAISESTSGRRETQYF. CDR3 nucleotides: TGTGCCATCAGTGAGTCGACTAGCGGGAGGCGTGAGACCCAGTACTTC.

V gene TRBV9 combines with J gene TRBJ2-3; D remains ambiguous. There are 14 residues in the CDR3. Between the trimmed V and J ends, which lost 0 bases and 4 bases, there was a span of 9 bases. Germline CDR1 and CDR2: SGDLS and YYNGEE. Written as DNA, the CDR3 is TGTGCCAGCAGCGTAGAGATAGGCCCAGATACGCAGTATTTT. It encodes CASSVEIGPDTQYF.

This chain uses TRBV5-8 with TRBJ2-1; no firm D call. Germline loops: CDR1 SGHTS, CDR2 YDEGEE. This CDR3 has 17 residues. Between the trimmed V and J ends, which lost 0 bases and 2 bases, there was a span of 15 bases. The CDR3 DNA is TGTGCCAGCAGCTTGGGTCTAGTGACGAAGACCTACAATGAGCAGTTCTTC. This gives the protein CASSLGLVTKTYNEQFF.

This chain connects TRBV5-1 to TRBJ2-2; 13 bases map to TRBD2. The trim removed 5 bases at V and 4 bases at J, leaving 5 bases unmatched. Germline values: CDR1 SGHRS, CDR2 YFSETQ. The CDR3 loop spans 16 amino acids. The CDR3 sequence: CASRAGTSGVTGELFF. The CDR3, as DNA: TGCGCCAGCAGGGCCGGGACTAGCGGGGTCACCGGGGAGCTGTTTTTT.

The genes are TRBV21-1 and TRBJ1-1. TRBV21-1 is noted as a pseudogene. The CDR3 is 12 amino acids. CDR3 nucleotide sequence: TGTGCCAAAAGGGACCCAGGAACTGAAGCTTTCTTT. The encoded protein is CAKRDPGTEAFF.

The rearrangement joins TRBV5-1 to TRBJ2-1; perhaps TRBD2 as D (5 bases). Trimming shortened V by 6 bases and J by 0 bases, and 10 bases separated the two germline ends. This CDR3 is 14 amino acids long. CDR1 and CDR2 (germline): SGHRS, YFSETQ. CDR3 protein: CASTPEGSYNEQFF. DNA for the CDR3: TGCGCCAGCACCCCCGAGGGCTCCTACAATGAGCAGTTCTTC.

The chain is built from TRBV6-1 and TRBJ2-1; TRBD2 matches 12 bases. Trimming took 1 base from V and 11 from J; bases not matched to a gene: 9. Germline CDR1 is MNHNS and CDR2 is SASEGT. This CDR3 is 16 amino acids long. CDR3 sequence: CASSEESLAGGPQQFF. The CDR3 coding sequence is TGTGCCAGCAGTGAAGAAAGCCTAGCGGGAGGGCCGCAGCAGTTCTTC.

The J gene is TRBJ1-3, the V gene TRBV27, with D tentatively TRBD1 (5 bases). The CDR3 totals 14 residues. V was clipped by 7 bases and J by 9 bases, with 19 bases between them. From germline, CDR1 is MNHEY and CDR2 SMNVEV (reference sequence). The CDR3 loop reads CASIDLRDRLTIYF. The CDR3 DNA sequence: TGTGCCAGCATTGACTTACGGGACCGACTCACCATATATTTT.

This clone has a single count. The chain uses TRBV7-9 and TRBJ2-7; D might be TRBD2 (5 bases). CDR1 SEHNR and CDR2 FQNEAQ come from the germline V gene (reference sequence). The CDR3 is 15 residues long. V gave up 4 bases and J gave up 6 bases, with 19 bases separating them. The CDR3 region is CASSYPVSGAGEQYF. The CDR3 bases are TGTGCCAGCAGCTACCCGGTGTCGGGCGCGGGCGAGCAGTACTTC.

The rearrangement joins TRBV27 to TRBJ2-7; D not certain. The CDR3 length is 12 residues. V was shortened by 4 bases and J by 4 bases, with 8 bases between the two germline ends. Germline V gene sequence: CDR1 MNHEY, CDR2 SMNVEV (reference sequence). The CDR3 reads CASSYLGYEQYF. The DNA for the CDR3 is TGTGCCAGCAGTTACCTCGGATACGAGCAGTACTTC.